This T cell receptor beta chain was found in a study of blood T cells in healthy people across ages. The wider study: Template switching captured about one barcoded beta molecule per two T cells.

The donors, all healthy, were Caucasians living in Russia, aged about 6 to 90. Researchers collected around 11 milliliters of peripheral blood from every single donor. Alongside a J-beta primer mix, a sample-barcoded 5' primer served in a second PCR lasting roughly 6 to 12 cycles. Every single cDNA molecule received a tag from a template-switch adaptor with 12 random nucleotides. TCRdb recomputed calls from the 5' RACE reads with MiXCR, one row per CDR3 protein. The repertoire has around 580,000 distinct CDR3 sequences, roughly 43% of them found once; the top ten carry around 23%. The origin of this receptor is a man older than 75 in good health. Material for sequencing was blood.

The CDR3 region has the DNA TGTGCCAGCAGCCTGAGTGGCGCCTCCTCTGGGGCCAACGTCCTGACTTTC. Protein product: CASSLSGASSGANVLTF. The V call is TRBV27, the J call TRBJ2-6, with D unresolved. The CDR3 is made up of 17 amino acids. V was shortened by 6 bases and J by 0 bases, with 15 bases between the two germline ends. From germline, CDR1 is MNHEY and CDR2 SMNVEV (reference sequence).